This T cell receptor beta chain was identified in a study of identical twins. Points from the study as a whole: Twins' surplus sharing was weaker for beta out-of-frame sequences. Invariant MAIT and iNKT cells are populations that could partly confound zero-insertion analyses. Abundant cord blood beta clonotypes carried fewer insertions; memory repertoires showed none.

Details on this clonotype: Its matching antigen is unknown.

The V end lost 4 bases, the J end lost 1 base, and 10 bases lay between the germline ends. The length of the CDR3 is 14 residues. Germline-derived CDR1 and CDR2 are SGHAT and FQNNGV. TCRdb redid the calling of the 5' RACE reads with MiXCR, one entry per CDR3 protein. Of 450,000 to 650,000 distinct CDR3 sequences in the sample, approximately 16% were seen once. These data are also associated with another study on yellow fever vaccine responses in identical twins.

This clonotype was obtained from a woman aged 18-29 years in good health. Sequencing input: CD4+ T cells sorted from blood. The chain has TRBV11-2 and TRBJ2-5; tentatively, D is TRBD1 or TRBD2 (5 bases each). The CDR3 is CASSYLGTQETQYF. The DNA of the CDR3 is TGTGCCAGCAGCTACCTAGGGACCCAAGAGACCCAGTACTTC.